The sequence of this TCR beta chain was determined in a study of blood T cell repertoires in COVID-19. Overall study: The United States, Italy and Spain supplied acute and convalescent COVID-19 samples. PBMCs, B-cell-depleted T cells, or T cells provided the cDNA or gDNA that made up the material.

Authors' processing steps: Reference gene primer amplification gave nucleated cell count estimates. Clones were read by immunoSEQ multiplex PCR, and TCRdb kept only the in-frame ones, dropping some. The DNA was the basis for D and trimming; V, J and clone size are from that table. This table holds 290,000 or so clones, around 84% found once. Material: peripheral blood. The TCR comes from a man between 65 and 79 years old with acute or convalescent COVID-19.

The CDR3 DNA sequence: TGTGCCAGCTCACCGAGACGGGGGGCAGGGGTCGCCTCCCACTATGGCTACACCTTC. It is translated as CASSPRRGAGVASHYGYTF. The chain has TRBV18 and TRBJ1-2; D perhaps matches TRBD1 (6 bases). V lost 3 bases and J 3 bases, leaving 26 bases between the germline ends. The CDR3 extends over 19 amino acids. CDR1 is KGHSH and CDR2 is LQKENI in the germline V gene.